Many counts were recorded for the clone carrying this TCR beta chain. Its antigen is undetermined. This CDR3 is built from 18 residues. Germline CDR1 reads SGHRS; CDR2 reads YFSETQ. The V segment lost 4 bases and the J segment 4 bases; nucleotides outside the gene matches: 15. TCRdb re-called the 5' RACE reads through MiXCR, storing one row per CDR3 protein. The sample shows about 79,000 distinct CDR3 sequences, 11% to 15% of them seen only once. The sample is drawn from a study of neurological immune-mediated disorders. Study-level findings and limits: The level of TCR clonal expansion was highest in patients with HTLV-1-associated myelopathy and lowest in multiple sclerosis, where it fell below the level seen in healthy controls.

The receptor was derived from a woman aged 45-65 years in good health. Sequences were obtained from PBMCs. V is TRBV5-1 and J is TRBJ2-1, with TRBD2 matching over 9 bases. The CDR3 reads CASSAPAGGVLRYNEQFF. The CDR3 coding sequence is TGCGCCAGCAGCGCGCCTGCGGGAGGGGTACTAAGGTACAATGAGCAGTTCTTC.